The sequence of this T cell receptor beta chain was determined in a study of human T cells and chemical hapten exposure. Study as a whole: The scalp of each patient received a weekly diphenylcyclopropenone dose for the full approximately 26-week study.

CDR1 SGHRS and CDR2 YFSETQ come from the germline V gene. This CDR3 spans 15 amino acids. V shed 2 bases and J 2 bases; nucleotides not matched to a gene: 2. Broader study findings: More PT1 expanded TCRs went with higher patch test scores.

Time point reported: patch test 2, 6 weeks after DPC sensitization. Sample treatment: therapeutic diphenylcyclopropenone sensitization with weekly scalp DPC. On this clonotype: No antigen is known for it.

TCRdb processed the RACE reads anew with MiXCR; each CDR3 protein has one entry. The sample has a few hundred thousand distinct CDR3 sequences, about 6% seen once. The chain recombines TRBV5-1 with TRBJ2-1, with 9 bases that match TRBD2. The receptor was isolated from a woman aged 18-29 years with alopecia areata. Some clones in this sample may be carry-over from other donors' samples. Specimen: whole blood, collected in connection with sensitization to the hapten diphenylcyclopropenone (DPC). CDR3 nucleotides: TGCGCCAGCAGCTTTAGCGGGGGACCCTACAATGAGCAGTTCTTC. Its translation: CASSFSGGPYNEQFF.